The T cell receptor beta chain under discussion was sequenced for a study of T cells after yellow fever vaccination. Template switching with 5'RACE generated the TCR cDNA and added a universal primer site and UMIs. From the 5' RACE reads, TCRdb called clonotypes with MiXCR, one entry per CDR3 protein. The sample holds 310,000 or so distinct CDR3 sequences, about 3.5% seen once. Study results and limitations: Though weaker, the secondary response peaked faster, on day 5 versus 15. Sorted repertoires could include abundant contaminating clonotypes from bulk cells.

As regards this clonotype: Antigen: not known.

The origin of this receptor is a man aged 18 to 30 who received the YFV17D yellow fever vaccine. The starting material was PBMCs, obtained on the day of the yellow fever booster vaccination.

CDR3 DNA: TGTGCCAGCAGCTTGACTCGGACCGACGATGGCTACACCTTC. Translation gives CASSLTRTDDGYTF. The V call is TRBV5-5, the J call TRBJ1-2; D is unresolved. The germline V gene encodes CDR1 SGHKS and CDR2 YYEKEE (reference sequence). V lost 1 base and J 6 bases, leaving 13 bases between the germline ends. The CDR3 consists of 14 residues.